A single sample is the source of the 8 T cell receptor beta chains below, sequenced in a study of CD8+CD57+ T cells in acquired aplastic anemia. Genomic DNA, serving as template, underwent TCR beta VDJ and CDR3 profiling. MiXCR, run by TCRdb on the reads, gives a single entry per CDR3 protein. Of under 350,000 distinct CDR3 sequences listed, 45% to 65% are singletons. An expansion of CD8+CD57+ cells by flow cytometry had been shown in patients chosen for sequencing. Sequencing input: sorted CD4+, CD8+, or CD8+CD57+ T cells (not recorded which) from PBMCs. These receptors were taken from a human donor with aplastic anemia.

The CDR3 sequence is CASGAGEYGYTF. The DNA of the CDR3 is TGTGCCAGCGGCGCAGGTGAGTATGGCTACACCTTC. The gene calls are TRBV12-3 or TRBV12-4 and TRBJ1-2, with D unclear. Trimming left V 8 bases short and J 5 bases short, with 12 bases between. This CDR3 has 12 residues.

This clonotype is a singleton in its sample. Compared with germline, one end of the junction differs, possibly owing to a read error. The chain recombines TRBV5-4 with TRBJ1-4, with no clear D. The CDR3 has 13 residues. Germline V gene sequence: CDR1 SGHNT, CDR2 YYREEE (reference sequence). CDR3 in DNA: TGTGCCAGCAGCGTGGGTCACAGTGAAGAACTGTTTTTT. This encodes CASSVGHSEELFF.

J is TRBJ1-1 and V is TRBV15; D call uncertain. CDR1 LNHNV and CDR2 YYDKDF come from the germline V gene (reference sequence). CDR3 length: 13 amino acids. The V end lost 4 bases, the J end lost 4 bases, and 10 bases lay between the germline ends. The CDR3 loop reads CATSIYTGTEAFF. The CDR3 DNA is TGTGCCACCAGCATCTACACGGGCACTGAAGCTTTCTTT.

The V gene is TRBV19, the J gene TRBJ2-3; perhaps TRBD1 as D (6 bases). The V and J ends lost 4 bases and 4 bases respectively, with 15 bases between them. This CDR3 has 15 amino acids. Germline CDR1 reads LNHDA; CDR2 reads SQIVND (reference sequence). The CDR3 DNA reads as TGTGCCAGTAGTAAGAGTGGGACACTTTCAGATACGCAGTATTTT. It is translated as CASSKSGTLSDTQYF.

As concerns this clonotype: Germline is not matched at one junction end, which may reflect a read error. This chain connects TRBV12-3 or TRBV12-4 to TRBJ2-1; D is uncertain. This CDR3 is built from 14 residues. CDR3: CATSIKRFSGGTLF. CDR3 DNA: TGTGCCACCTCTATTAAGCGCTTTTCGGGCGGAACACTCTTC.

The chain has TRBV7-2 and TRBJ1-5, with no clear D. Germline V gene lookup returns CDR1 SGHTA and CDR2 FQGNSA. Trimming shortened V by 8 bases and J by 1 base, and 12 bases separated the two germline ends. The CDR3 sequence is 14 residues long. The CDR3: CASGETGSNQPQHF. The DNA for the CDR3 is TGTGCCAGCGGAGAGACGGGAAGCAATCAGCCCCAGCATTTT.

This clonotype was seen repeatedly, ten times or more. The V and J genes are TRBV6-1 and TRBJ2-7; 11 bases map to TRBD2. The ends lost 2 bases at V and 3 bases at J; junction bases unmatched: 24. Germline assignment: CDR1 MNHNS and CDR2 SASEGT. The CDR3 extends over 22 amino acids. The CDR3 spells CASSERGDSGGEIGHWGYEQYF. The CDR3 nucleotides are TGTGCCAGCAGTGAACGTGGGGATAGCGGGGGGGAGATTGGTCACTGGGGCTACGAGCAGTACTTC.

The chain uses TRBV7-6 and TRBJ1-2; 12 positions match TRBD1. Germline CDR1 and CDR2: SGHVS and FNYEAQ. Germline trimming cut 3 bases from V and 6 bases from J; bases unmatched to any gene: 11. This CDR3 has 17 amino acids. The CDR3 reads CASSLLGGGTGGDGYTF. CDR3 sequence (DNA): TGTGCCAGCAGCTTGCTTGGTGGGGGGACAGGGGGCGATGGCTACACCTTC. Drawing the rest from reference TRBV7-6 and TRBJ1-2, the complete variable domain is GAGVSQSPRYKVTKRGQDVALRCDPISGHVSLYWYRQALGQGPEFLTYFNYEAQQDKSGLPNDRFSAERPEGSISTLTIQRTEQRDSAMYRCASSLLGGGTGGDGYTFGSGTRLTVV.